This T cell receptor (beta chain) was sequenced in a study of blood T cell repertoires in COVID-19 (TCRdb year 2020). In terms of the full investigation: Samples covering the acute and convalescent phases of COVID-19 were provided by collaborators in the United States, Italy and Spain. The prospective study material was composed of cDNA or gDNA derived from T cells, B-cell-depleted T cells, or PBMCs. Subjects who had been exposed to COVID-19, were actively infected with it, or had recovered from it provided the deeply sampled blood TCRbeta repertoires that made up the dataset. The repertoires were released in a freely available public database meant as a resource for research on the immune response to SARS-CoV-2. Samples were obtained from the ongoing ImmuneRACE study (first 160 participants) and from about 1,300 subjects provided by 6 global collaborators. Sample metadata almost always included a de-identified subject ID, COVID-19 status, age in years and sex. Where HLA class I and class II types were available, the types were taken from metadata supplied by the sample provider, not from assay-based typing. Broad study findings and their caveats: The quantity of clinical and demographic metadata differed by source and by participant and was supplied without curation.

Each collaborating institution followed its own protocols to collect whole blood in K2EDTA tubes. For TCRbeta analysis, collaborators shipped samples in one of three forms: frozen whole blood, isolated PBMCs, or DNA extracted from either of those sample types. TCRbeta CDR3 regions were amplified from genomic DNA using the immunoSEQ Assay, a bias-controlled multiplex PCR. Per the authors' processing: The number of nucleated cells in each sample was estimated from the amplification of reference gene primers within the assay. To quantify the absolute abundance of each unique TCRbeta CDR3 rearrangement, sequence reads were collapsed and filtered. For each sample, productive Simpson clonality was calculated as the square root of Simpson's diversity index over productive rearrangements. Here the immuneACCESS table is served through TCRdb, limited to in-frame sequences with V and J called. Missing clones are a known gap in these copies; in checked studies unresolved V genes cover under half, and the rest lacks a known reason. The DNA was the basis for D and trimming; V, J and clone size are from that table. The sample records some 260,000 clones, over 75% of which are singletons. The top ten constitute approximately 0.8% of the sample.

In this sample, this clone turned up once. No cognate antigen has been identified for it. Per-base quality was not reported, and no clone a single base away is much larger than it. CDR1 and CDR2 are read off the germline V gene (reference sequence) as SGHNT and YYREEE. From cysteine to phenylalanine, the CDR3 is 14 amino acids long. The sequence is cut down to CDR3 DNA, 42 bases in frame from base 1. V and J are truncated by 3 bases and 4 bases respectively, leaving an intervening sequence of 13 bases. Source material: peripheral blood. This TCR derives from a young woman with acute or convalescent COVID-19. Recombination joined TRBV5-4 with TRBJ1-2; TRBD1 could be the D gene, as 6 bases match. The nucleotide sequence is given as TGTGCCAGCAGCTCGACAGTACAGGGCTATGGCTACACCTTC. This translates into CASSSTVQGYGYTF.